This T cell receptor beta chain was identified during a study of cytomegalovirus exposure and HLA in healthy donors. PCR used 60 Vbeta primers and 13 Jbeta primers. Data came from immunoSEQ multiplex PCR; TCRdb stores just in-frame clones and leaves some out. The table has a few hundred thousand clones, roughly 80% seen once. With regard to this clone: Antigen specificity is unknown.

V lost 5 bases to trimming and J lost 6 bases; unmatched junction nucleotides: 5. The germline V gene encodes CDR1 SGHVS and CDR2 FQNEAQ. The CDR3 covers 14 residues. Broader study findings: Rare sequences made up most TCRs, while some public TCRs were found in many donors. Relative to the approximately 680-donor mean, N-insertions were reportedly fewer in an Asian-associated ancestry cluster in a later analysis.

J is TRBJ2-2 and V is TRBV7-8; TRBD1 agrees at 8 bases. The sequenced sample consisted of PBMCs. The TCR comes from a man aged 35-49 years in good health and CMV-seronegative. CDR3 sequence: CASSEGQAAGELFF. CDR3 nucleotide sequence: TGTGCCAGCAGCGAGGGACAGGCGGCCGGGGAGCTGTTTTTT.